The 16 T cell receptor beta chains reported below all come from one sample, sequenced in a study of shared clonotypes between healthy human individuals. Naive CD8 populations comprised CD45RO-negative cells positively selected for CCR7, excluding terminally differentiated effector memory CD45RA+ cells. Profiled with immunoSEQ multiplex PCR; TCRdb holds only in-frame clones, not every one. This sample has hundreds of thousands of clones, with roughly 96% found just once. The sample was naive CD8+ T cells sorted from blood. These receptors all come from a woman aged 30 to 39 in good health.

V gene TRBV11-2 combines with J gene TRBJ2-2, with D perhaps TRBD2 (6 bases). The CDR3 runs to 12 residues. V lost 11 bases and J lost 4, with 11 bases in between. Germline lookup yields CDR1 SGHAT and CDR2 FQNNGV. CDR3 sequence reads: CACSGGTGELFF. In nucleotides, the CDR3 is TGTGCCTGCTCCGGGGGCACCGGGGAGCTGTTTTTT.

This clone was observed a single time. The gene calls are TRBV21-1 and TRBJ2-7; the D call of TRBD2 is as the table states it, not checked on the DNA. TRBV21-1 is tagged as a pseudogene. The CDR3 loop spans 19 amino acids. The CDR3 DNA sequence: TGTGCCAGCAGCAAAGCGCTTTGGGCTAGCGCCCTCCCGGCCTACGAGCAGTACTTC. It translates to CASSKALWASALPAYEQYF.

The CDR3 DNA reads TGTGCCAGCAGCAGGACTGATTTCTACGAGCAGTACTTC. Amino acid sequence: CASSRTDFYEQYF. J is TRBJ2-7 and V is TRBV5-8; perhaps TRBD2 as D (5 bases). V gave up 4 bases and J gave up 3 bases, with 11 bases separating them. This CDR3 comprises 13 residues. Germline loops: CDR1 SGHTS, CDR2 YDEGEE.

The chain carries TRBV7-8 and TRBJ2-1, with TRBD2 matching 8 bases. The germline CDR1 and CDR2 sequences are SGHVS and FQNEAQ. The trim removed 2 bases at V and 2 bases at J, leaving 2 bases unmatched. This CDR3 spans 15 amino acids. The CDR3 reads CASSLLAGTYNEQFF. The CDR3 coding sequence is TGTGCCAGCAGCTTACTAGCGGGCACCTACAATGAGCAGTTCTTC. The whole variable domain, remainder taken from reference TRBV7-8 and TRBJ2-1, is GAGVSQSPRYKVAKRGQDVALRCDPISGHVSLFWYQQALGQGPEFLTYFQNEAQLDKSGLPSDRFFAERPEGSVSTLKIQRTQQEDSAVYLCASSLLAGTYNEQFFGPGTRLTVL.

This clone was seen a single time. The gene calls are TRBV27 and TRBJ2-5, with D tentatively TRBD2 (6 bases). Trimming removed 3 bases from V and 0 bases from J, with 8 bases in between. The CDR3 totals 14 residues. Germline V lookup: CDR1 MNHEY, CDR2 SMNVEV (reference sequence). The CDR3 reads CASSFAGHQETQYF. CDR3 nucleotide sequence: TGTGCCAGCAGTTTCGCGGGACACCAAGAGACCCAGTACTTC.

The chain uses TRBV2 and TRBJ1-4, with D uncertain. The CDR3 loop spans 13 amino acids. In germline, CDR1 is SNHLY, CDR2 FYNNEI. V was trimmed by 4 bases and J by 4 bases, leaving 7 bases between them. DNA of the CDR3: TGTGCCAGCAGTGGCAGACTTAATGAAAAACTGTTTTTT. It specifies CASSGRLNEKLFF. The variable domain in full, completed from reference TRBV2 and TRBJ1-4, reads EPEVTQTPSHQVTQMGQEVILRCVPISNHLYFYWYRQILGQKVEFLVSFYNNEISEKSEIFDDQFSVERPDGSNFTLKIRSTKLEDSAMYFCASSGRLNEKLFFGSGTQLSVL.

The CDR3 region has the DNA TGTGCCACCGGACGGCAGGGAGATGGCTACACCTTC. Protein sequence: CATGRQGDGYTF. The chain carries TRBV10-3 and TRBJ1-2; TRBD1 is a possible D gene (5 bases). V was clipped by 10 bases and J by 6 bases, with 15 bases between them. This CDR3 spans 12 amino acids. Germline values: CDR1 ENHRY, CDR2 SYGVKD.

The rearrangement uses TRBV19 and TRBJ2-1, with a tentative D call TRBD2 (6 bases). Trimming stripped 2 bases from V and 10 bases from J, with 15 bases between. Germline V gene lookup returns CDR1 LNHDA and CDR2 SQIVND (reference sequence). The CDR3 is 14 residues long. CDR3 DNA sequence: TGTGCCAGTAGTATACTACTACTAGCCGGCGAGCAGTTCTTC. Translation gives CASSILLLAGEQFF.

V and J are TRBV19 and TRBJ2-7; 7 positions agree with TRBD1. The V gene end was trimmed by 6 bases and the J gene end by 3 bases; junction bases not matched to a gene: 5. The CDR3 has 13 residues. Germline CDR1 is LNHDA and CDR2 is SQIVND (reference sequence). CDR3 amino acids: CASRPGQSYEQYF. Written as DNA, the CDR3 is TGTGCCAGTAGGCCGGGACAGAGCTACGAGCAGTACTTC.

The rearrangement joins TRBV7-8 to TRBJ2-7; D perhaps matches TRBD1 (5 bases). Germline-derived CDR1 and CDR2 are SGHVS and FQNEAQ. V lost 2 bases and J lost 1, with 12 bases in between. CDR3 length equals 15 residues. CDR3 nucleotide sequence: TGTGCCAGCAGCTTACTTCCAGGGAAGTCCTACGAGCAGTACTTC. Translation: CASSLLPGKSYEQYF.

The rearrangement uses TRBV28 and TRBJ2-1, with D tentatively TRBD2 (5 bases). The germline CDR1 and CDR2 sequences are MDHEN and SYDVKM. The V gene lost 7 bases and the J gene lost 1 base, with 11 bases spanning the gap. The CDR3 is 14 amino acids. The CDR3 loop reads CASMGAASYNEQFF. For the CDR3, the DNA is TGTGCCAGCATGGGAGCGGCTTCCTACAATGAGCAGTTCTTC.

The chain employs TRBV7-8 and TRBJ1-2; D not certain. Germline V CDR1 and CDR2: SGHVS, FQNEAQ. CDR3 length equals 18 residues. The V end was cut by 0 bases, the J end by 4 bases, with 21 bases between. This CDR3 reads CASSLASPGGNRIYGYTF. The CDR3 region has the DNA TGTGCCAGCAGCTTAGCCTCGCCAGGCGGAAATAGAATCTATGGCTACACCTTC.

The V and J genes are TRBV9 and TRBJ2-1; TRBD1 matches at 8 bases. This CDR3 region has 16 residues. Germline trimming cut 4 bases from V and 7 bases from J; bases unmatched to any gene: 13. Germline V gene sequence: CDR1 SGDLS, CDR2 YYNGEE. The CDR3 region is CASSSSPDRGENEQFF. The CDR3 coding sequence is TGTGCCAGCAGCTCGAGCCCTGACAGGGGCGAAAATGAGCAGTTCTTC.

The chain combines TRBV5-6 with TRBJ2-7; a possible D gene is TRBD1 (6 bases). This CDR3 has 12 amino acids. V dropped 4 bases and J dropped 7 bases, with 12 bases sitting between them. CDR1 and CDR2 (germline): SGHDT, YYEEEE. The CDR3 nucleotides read TGTGCCAGCAGCCTCGGGACAAAAGAGCAGTACTTC. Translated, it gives CASSLGTKEQYF.

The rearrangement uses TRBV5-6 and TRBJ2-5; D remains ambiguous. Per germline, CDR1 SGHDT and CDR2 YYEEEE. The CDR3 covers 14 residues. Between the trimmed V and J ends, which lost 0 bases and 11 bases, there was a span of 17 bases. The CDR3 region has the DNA TGTGCCAGCAGCTTGGATAACTATGGGTCAGAGCAGTACTTC. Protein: CASSLDNYGSEQYF.

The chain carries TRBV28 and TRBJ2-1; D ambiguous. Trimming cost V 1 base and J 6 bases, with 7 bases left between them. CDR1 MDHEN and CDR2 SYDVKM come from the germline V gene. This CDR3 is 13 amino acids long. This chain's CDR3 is CASSLLGGNEQFF. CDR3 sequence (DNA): TGTGCCAGCAGTTTATTGGGCGGCAATGAGCAGTTCTTC.